These 24 T cell receptor beta chains originate from one sample sequenced in a study of beta chain features in type 1 diabetes. Expressed TCRB transcripts were sequenced because the isolated RNA had all been reverse transcribed beforehand. Sequenced by immunoSEQ multiplex PCR; TCRdb stores in-frame clones only, minus some. The table shows roughly 350,000 clones, with 8% to 13% occurring only once. The sequenced material came from naive CD4+ T cells from blood. These receptors were taken from a woman aged 25 to 39 in good health.

The chain recombines TRBV14 with TRBJ2-3; D remains ambiguous. This CDR3 has 17 residues. The germline V gene has CDR1 SGHDN and CDR2 FVKESK. V shed 1 base and J shed 5 bases, with 19 bases lying between them. As DNA, the CDR3 is TGTGCCAGCAGCCAAGGGGCTTCCCTTGTGTTGGGAGATACGCAGTATTTT. Encoded protein: CASSQGASLVLGDTQYF.

This clone was recorded a few times. The J gene is TRBJ2-1, the V gene TRBV7-9; 14 positions match TRBD2. V gave up 5 bases and J gave up 0 bases; unmatched junction bases: 6. This CDR3 spans 18 amino acids. CDR1 and CDR2 (germline): SEHNR, FQNEAQ (reference sequence). The CDR3 region is CASSPRTSGRYSYNEQFF. The CDR3 DNA sequence: TGTGCCAGCAGCCCAAGGACTAGCGGGAGGTACTCCTACAATGAGCAGTTCTTC.

This clone was counted between two and nine times. The chain employs TRBV7-8 and TRBJ2-1; D gene uncertain. The CDR3 consists of 16 residues. V lost 4 bases and J lost 3, with 16 bases in between. Germline V lookup: CDR1 SGHVS, CDR2 FQNEAQ. The CDR3 DNA sequence: TGTGCCAGCAGCTCCCCCGGCCGGCGGATCTACAATGAGCAGTTCTTC. It codes for CASSSPGRRIYNEQFF.

The chain joins TRBV7-2 to TRBJ2-7; 14 bases agree with TRBD2. CDR1 is SGHTA, CDR2 FQGNSA, per germline. This CDR3 is 16 amino acids long. V trimming: 2 bases; J trimming: 7 bases; junction bases outside the gene matches: 7. The CDR3 loop is CASSLIATSGRGEQYF. The CDR3 DNA is TGTGCCAGCAGCTTAATCGCGACTAGCGGGAGGGGAGAGCAGTACTTC.

In this sample, this clone turned up a few times. This chain connects TRBV7-9 to TRBJ2-1; no clear D. V dropped 4 bases and J dropped 1 base, with 11 bases sitting between them. Germline V gene lookup returns CDR1 SEHNR and CDR2 FQNEAQ (reference sequence). This CDR3 comprises 15 residues. DNA of the CDR3: TGTGCCAGCAGCTCCTTACCCGAGTCCTACAATGAGCAGTTCTTC. Translating it yields CASSSLPESYNEQFF.

V and J are TRBV25-1 and TRBJ2-5, with D possibly TRBD1 on 6 matching bases. Trimming removed 0 bases from V and 3 bases from J, with 8 bases in between. The CDR3 extends over 14 amino acids. In germline, CDR1 is MGHDK, CDR2 SYGVNS. CDR3 sequence reads: CASSEYQGKETQYF. CDR3 DNA: TGTGCCAGCAGTGAATATCAGGGGAAAGAGACCCAGTACTTC.

Turning to this clone: Additional DNA sequences in this sample encode the identical CDR3. V and J are TRBV7-2 and TRBJ2-7; D call uncertain. CDR3 length: 11 residues. The germline V gene has CDR1 SGHTA and CDR2 FQGNSA. The V gene lost 5 bases and the J gene lost 3 bases, with 5 bases spanning the gap. The CDR3, as DNA: TGTGCCAGCAGCCCCGGCTACGAGCAGTACTTC. This encodes CASSPGYEQYF.

The V gene is TRBV9, the J gene TRBJ2-1; 15 nucleotides line up with TRBD2. After removal of 0 bases from V and 8 bases from J, the junction contained 3 bases not matched to a gene. The CDR3 has 16 residues. CDR1 is SGDLS, CDR2 YYNGEE, per germline. The CDR3 DNA follows: TGTGCCAGCAGCGTAGAGGGACTAGCGGGAGGTGATGAGCAGTTCTTC. As protein: CASSVEGLAGGDEQFF.

This chain connects TRBV4-3 to TRBJ2-3, with 12 bases aligning to TRBD2. The CDR3 totals 19 residues. V was pared by 4 bases and J by 5 bases, with 16 bases of the junction left unmatched. Germline CDR1 LGHNA, CDR2 YSLEER. This CDR3 reads CASSPGLAGRGWREDTQYF. CDR3 nucleotide sequence: TGCGCCAGCAGCCCCGGACTAGCGGGAAGAGGGTGGCGGGAAGATACGCAGTATTTT.

The genes are TRBV7-2 and TRBJ2-7; 9 bases line up with TRBD2. This CDR3 has 20 amino acids. From germline, CDR1 is SGHTA and CDR2 FQGNSA. With V trimmed by 0 bases and J by 2 bases, 17 bases remained unmatched. The CDR3 reads CASSLATRTSVVITTYEQYF. In nucleotides, the CDR3 is TGTGCCAGCAGCTTAGCCACCCGGACTAGCGTGGTGATAACAACCTACGAGCAGTACTTC.

There are a few counts of this clone. The rearrangement uses TRBV4-3 and TRBJ2-2, with a tentative D call TRBD2 (6 bases). This CDR3 is 18 amino acids long. From germline, CDR1 is LGHNA and CDR2 YSLEER. Trimming took off 0 bases at V and 4 bases at J, with 18 bases between the two ends. The CDR3 here is CASSQEIPSVSTTGELFF. The CDR3 nucleotides are TGCGCCAGCAGCCAAGAAATCCCTAGCGTGTCGACCACCGGGGAGCTGTTTTTT.

The chain carries TRBV5-6 and TRBJ2-4, with 7 positions matching TRBD1. J lost 0 bases, V lost 0 bases, and 6 bases had no gene match. This CDR3 has 17 residues. Looked up from germline, CDR1 is SGHDT and CDR2 is YYEEEE. The CDR3 is CASSLARDSIAKNIQYF. The CDR3 DNA is TGTGCCAGCAGCTTGGCCCGGGACAGCATAGCCAAAAACATTCAGTACTTC.

The chain couples TRBV30 to TRBJ2-5; possible D gene TRBD1, 6 bases. The germline V and J ends were trimmed by 3 bases and 4 bases, with 21 bases remaining between them. The CDR3 consists of 16 residues. Germline CDR1 reads GTSNPN; CDR2 reads SVGIG (reference sequence). The CDR3 sequence is CAWRLKTGSLAETQYF. The CDR3 nucleotides read TGTGCCTGGAGATTGAAAACAGGGAGTCTTGCAGAGACCCAGTACTTC.

As DNA, the CDR3 is TGTGCCAGCAGCTCCCGGACTAGCGGGAGGGCCGGAGATACGCAGTATTTT. Translated: CASSSRTSGRAGDTQYF. The gene calls are TRBV7-2 and TRBJ2-3, with 15 bases identical to TRBD2. The germline gives CDR1 SGHTA, CDR2 FQGNSA. CDR3 length: 17 amino acids. V lost 4 bases to trimming and J lost 5 bases; unmatched junction nucleotides: 7.

This chain joins TRBV19 and TRBJ1-1, with unresolved D. This CDR3 region has 13 residues. V was shortened by 3 bases and J by 1 base, with 6 bases between the two germline ends. Germline V gene sequence: CDR1 LNHDA, CDR2 SQIVND (reference sequence). CDR3 sequence: CASSIGRNTEAFF. DNA of the CDR3: TGTGCCAGTAGTATTGGTAGGAACACTGAAGCTTTCTTT.

The V gene is TRBV29-1, the J gene TRBJ2-1; 11 bases agree with TRBD2. Germline V CDR1 and CDR2: SQVTM, ANQGSEA. The CDR3 is made up of 15 amino acids. V dropped 7 bases and J dropped 1; count of bases not matched to a gene: 6. The CDR3, as DNA: TGCAGCGGGACCGGGACTAGCGGTTCCTACAATGAGCAGTTCTTC. Its protein product is CSGTGTSGSYNEQFF.

This clone was detected only a few times. This chain links TRBV27 with TRBJ1-2, with 7 bases identical to TRBD1. Trimming removed 5 bases from V and 8 bases from J; junction bases left unmatched: 11. Germline loops: CDR1 MNHEY, CDR2 SMNVEV (reference sequence). The CDR3 extends over 14 amino acids. CDR3 sequence: CASSLQGELGGYTF. CDR3 nucleotides: TGTGCCAGCAGTCTTCAGGGGGAACTCGGAGGCTACACCTTC.

This clone has just a few counts. The chain recombines TRBV4-3 with TRBJ2-3, with a possible D match to TRBD2 (6 bases). Trimming cost V 0 bases and J 1 base, with 8 bases left between them. The germline V gene has CDR1 LGHNA and CDR2 YSLEER. The length of the CDR3 is 15 residues. The CDR3 sequence is CASSQDSGGTDTQYF. In nucleotides, the CDR3 is TGCGCCAGCAGCCAAGATTCGGGAGGCACAGATACGCAGTATTTT.

In this sample, this clone turned up a few times. The V and J genes are TRBV14 and TRBJ2-1; 7 nucleotides line up with TRBD2. V trimming: 4 bases; J trimming: 5 bases; junction bases outside the gene matches: 11. This CDR3 region has 16 residues. The germline V gene has CDR1 SGHDN and CDR2 FVKESK. Here the CDR3 reads CASSLGGSTLNNEQFF. The CDR3 DNA follows: TGTGCCAGCAGCCTGGGCGGGAGCACTCTTAACAATGAGCAGTTCTTC.

The rearrangement joins TRBV9 to TRBJ1-5; D possibly corresponds to TRBD1 (6 bases). The V gene lost 0 bases and the J gene lost 5 bases, with 9 bases spanning the gap. There are 14 residues in the CDR3. CDR1 is SGDLS and CDR2 is YYNGEE in the germline V gene. CDR3 sequence: CASSVEGDDQPQHF. CDR3 nucleotides: TGTGCCAGCAGCGTAGAGGGGGACGATCAGCCCCAGCATTTT.

This clone was observed a few times. The chain is built from TRBV28 and TRBJ1-2, with 12 bases identical to TRBD1. Trimming removed 11 bases from V and 7 bases from J; junction bases left unmatched: 11. This CDR3 region has 14 residues. The germline CDR1 and CDR2 sequences are MDHEN and SYDVKM. The CDR3 protein is CAAGTGGHSGGYTF. CDR3 bases: TGTGCCGCCGGGACAGGGGGCCATTCGGGTGGCTACACCTTC.

Only a few counts were recorded for this clone. V gene TRBV2 combines with J gene TRBJ1-1; D is perhaps TRBD1 (6 bases). V lost 7 bases and J 1 base, leaving 16 bases between the germline ends. Germline lookup yields CDR1 SNHLY and CDR2 FYNNEI. The CDR3 spans 15 residues. CDR3: CASNPTEGGNTEAFF. The CDR3 nucleotides are TGTGCCAGCAACCCGACGGAAGGGGGGAACACTGAAGCTTTCTTT.

This rearrangement joins TRBV14 to TRBJ2-3; a possible D gene is TRBD2 (5 bases). V lost 4 bases to trimming and J lost 4 bases, with 6 bases between them. Germline assignment: CDR1 SGHDN and CDR2 FVKESK. The CDR3 is made up of 12 amino acids. The DNA for the CDR3 is TGTGCCAGCAGCCCACTAGCAGATACGCAGTATTTT. Translated: CASSPLADTQYF. Full variable domain (missing parts from reference TRBV14 and TRBJ2-3): EAGVTQFPSHSVIEKGQTVTLRCDPISGHDNLYWYRRVMGKEIKFLLHFVKESKQDESGMPNNRFLAERTGGTYSTLKVQPAELEDSGVYFCASSPLADTQYFGPGTRLTVL.

This clone was detected a few times. This rearrangement joins TRBV28 to TRBJ2-7; D might be TRBD2 (6 bases). Germline CDR1 and CDR2: MDHEN and SYDVKM. The CDR3 is 13 amino acids. Between the trimmed V and J ends, which lost 8 bases and 0 bases, there was a span of 11 bases. The DNA for the CDR3 is TGTGCCAGCCTTAGCGGATCCTCCTACGAGCAGTACTTC. This gives the protein CASLSGSSYEQYF.